Given below is one TCR beta chain in context. As yet, its antigen is unknown. The CDR3 is 13 amino acids. Germline V CDR1 and CDR2: SGHVS, FQNEAQ. The ends lost 4 bases at V and 6 bases at J; junction bases unmatched: 5. The data were taken from a study of CD8+CD57+ T cells in acquired aplastic anemia. Overall study context: Mean yield of DNA from sorted CD4+ and CD8+ cells was about 3.2 ug. Sequencing produced an average of about 9.8 million reads per healthy donor for CD4+ cells. Study-level points and caveats: Over 25 CD8+ CDR3 sequences occurred in both the patients and the controls.

Genomic DNA was employed as the template in profiling TCR beta VDJ and CDR3. Using its own MiXCR run on the reads, TCRdb lists one record per CDR3 protein. The sample includes 200,000 to 250,000 distinct CDR3 sequences, roughly 57% seen only once; the top ten take 25% to 30%. V usage is TRBV7-8 and J usage is TRBJ1-1, with 7 bases aligning to TRBD1. This receptor was taken from a human donor in good health. Sample: sorted CD4+, CD8+, or CD8+CD57+ T cells (not recorded which) from PBMCs. In nucleotides, the CDR3 is TGTGCCAGCAGCTCAGGGACAGTGCCTGAAGCTTTCTTT. This gives the protein CASSSGTVPEAFF.